This T cell receptor beta chain came from a study of T cell changes during pregnancy in multiple sclerosis. V trimming: 5 bases; J trimming: 4 bases; junction bases outside the gene matches: 2. This CDR3 spans 14 amino acids. CDR1 MNHEY and CDR2 SMNVEV come from the germline V gene (reference sequence). Sequenced by immunoSEQ multiplex PCR; TCRdb stores in-frame clones only, minus some. The sample gives 68,000 or so clones, roughly nine tenths of which show up once; approximately 1.4% is in the top ten. The sequence came from a female donor in good health, enrolled as a control in a pregnancy study. The J gene is TRBJ2-7, the V gene TRBV27; 13 bases agree with TRBD2. The sequencing used peripheral blood, collected in the second trimester of pregnancy. The DNA for the CDR3 is TGTGCCAGCAGTCTGACTAGCGGGAGGTACGAGCAGTACTTC. Protein product: CASSLTSGRYEQYF.